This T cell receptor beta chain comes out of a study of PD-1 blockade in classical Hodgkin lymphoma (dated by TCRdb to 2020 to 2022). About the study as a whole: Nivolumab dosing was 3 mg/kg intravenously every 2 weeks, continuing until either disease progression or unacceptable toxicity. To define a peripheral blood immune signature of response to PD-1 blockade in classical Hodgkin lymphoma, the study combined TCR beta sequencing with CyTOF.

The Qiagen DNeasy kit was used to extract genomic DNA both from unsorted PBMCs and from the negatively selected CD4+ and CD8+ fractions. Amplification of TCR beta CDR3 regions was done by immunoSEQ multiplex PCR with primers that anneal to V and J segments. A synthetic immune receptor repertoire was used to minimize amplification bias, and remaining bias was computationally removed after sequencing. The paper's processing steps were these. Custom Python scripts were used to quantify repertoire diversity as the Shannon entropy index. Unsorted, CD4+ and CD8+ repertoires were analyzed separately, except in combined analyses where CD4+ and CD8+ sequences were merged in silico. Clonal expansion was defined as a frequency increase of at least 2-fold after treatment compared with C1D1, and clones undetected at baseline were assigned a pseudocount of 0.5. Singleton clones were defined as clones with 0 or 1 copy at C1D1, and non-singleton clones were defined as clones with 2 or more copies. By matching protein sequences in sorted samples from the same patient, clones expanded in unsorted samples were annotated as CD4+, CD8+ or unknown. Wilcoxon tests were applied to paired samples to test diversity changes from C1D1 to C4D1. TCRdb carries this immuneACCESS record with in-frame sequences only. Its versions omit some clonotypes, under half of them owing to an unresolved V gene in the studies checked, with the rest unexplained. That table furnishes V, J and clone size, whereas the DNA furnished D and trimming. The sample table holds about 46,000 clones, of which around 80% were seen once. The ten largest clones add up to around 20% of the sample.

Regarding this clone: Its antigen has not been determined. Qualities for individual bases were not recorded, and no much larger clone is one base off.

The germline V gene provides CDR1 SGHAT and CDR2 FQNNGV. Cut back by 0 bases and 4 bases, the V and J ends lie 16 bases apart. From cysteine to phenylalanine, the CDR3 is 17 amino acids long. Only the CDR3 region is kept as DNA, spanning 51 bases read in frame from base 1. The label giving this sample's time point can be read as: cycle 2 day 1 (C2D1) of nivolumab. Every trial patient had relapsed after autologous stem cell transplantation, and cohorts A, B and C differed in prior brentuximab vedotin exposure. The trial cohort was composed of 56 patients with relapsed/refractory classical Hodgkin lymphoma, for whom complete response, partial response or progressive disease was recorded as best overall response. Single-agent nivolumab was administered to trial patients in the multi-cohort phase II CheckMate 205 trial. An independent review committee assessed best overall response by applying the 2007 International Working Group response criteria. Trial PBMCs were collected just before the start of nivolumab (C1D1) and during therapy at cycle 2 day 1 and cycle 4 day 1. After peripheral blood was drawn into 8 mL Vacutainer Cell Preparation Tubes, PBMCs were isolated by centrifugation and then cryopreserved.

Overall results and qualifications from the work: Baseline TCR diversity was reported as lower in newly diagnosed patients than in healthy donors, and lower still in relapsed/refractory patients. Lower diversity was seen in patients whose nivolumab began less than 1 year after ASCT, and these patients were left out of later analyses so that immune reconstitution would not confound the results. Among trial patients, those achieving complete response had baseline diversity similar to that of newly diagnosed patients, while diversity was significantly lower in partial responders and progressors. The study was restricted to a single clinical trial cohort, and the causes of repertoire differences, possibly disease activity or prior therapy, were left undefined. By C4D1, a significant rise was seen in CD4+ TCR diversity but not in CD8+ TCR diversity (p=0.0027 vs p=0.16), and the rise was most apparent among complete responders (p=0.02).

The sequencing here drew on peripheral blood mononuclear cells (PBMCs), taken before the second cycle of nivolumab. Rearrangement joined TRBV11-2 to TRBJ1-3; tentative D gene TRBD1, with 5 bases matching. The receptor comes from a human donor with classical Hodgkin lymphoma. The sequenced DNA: TGTGCCAGCAGCTTAGATGGTGGGGGAGGGAAAGGAAACACCATATATTTT. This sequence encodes CASSLDGGGGKGNTIYF.